A selection of T cell receptor beta chains follows, all from one sample in a study of shared clonotypes between healthy human individuals. The data were produced by immunoSEQ multiplex PCR, yet TCRdb's version contains in-frame clones alone and is incomplete. In the table there are about 590,000 clones, 95% to 96% of which are singletons. Sequencing was done on a sample of naive CD8+ T cells sorted from blood. The receptor source for this set is a young woman in good health. CDR3s leave out the opening cysteine and the closing phenylalanine or tryptophan.

V gene	J gene	CDR3 protein
TRBV7-9	TRBJ1-4	ASSFDRGGEKLF
TRBV28	TRBJ2-7	ASNEGGIEQY
TRBV19	TRBJ1-2	ASRKGGANLFNYGYT
TRBV29-1	TRBJ2-1	SVDEGVGLHEQF
TRBV7-6	TRBJ2-5	ASSLVVRGSETQY
TRBV2	TRBJ1-2	ASSEVGAVGYT
TRBV27	TRBJ1-5	ASRPRTGDQPQH
TRBV7-9	TRBJ2-3	ASSLERLTDTQY
TRBV4-2	TRBJ2-7	ASSPGLAETYEQY
TRBV5-5	TRBJ2-7	ASSHSGQDAYEQY
TRBV29-1	TRBJ1-2	SVLGNYGYT
TRBV4-1	.	ASSHTTGSYEQY
TRBV27	TRBJ2-1	ASRTGPEQF
TRBV28	TRBJ2-3	ASSAYLASTDTQY
TRBV2	TRBJ1-3	ASSYRVLDDTIY
TRBV29-1	TRBJ1-1	SGTGFVVTEAF
TRBV19	TRBJ1-5	ASSPTGGRNQPQH
TRBV29-1	TRBJ2-7	SVKGGSKYEQY
TRBV23-1	TRBJ2-1	ASSQSSGRSPFNEQF
TRBV21-1	TRBJ1-1	ASSKLLTGGTEAF
TRBV19	TRBJ1-5	ARTGGQPQH
TRBV28	TRBJ1-2	ASTGAANYGYT
TRBV14	TRBJ1-2	ASSQGSVLYGYT
TRBV4-1	TRBJ2-1	ASSLFATSDPYNEQF
TRBV30	TRBJ2-3	AWDQGGLAGADTQY
TRBV10-2	TRBJ2-7	ASTEGQVYEQY
TRBV29-1	TRBJ2-3	SVTSGRTDTQY
TRBV28	TRBJ2-2	ASSLPGPFTGGELF
TRBV7-9	TRBJ2-1	ASSRTGTRDYNEQF
TRBV28	TRBJ2-3	ASSLLAGGTDTQY
TRBV5-8	TRBJ1-6	ASSLGQGDSPLH
TRBV30	TRBJ2-7	AWSLSMSSYEQY
TRBV19	TRBJ1-6	ASSTADRTYNSPLH
TRBV27	TRBJ1-1	ASSPSNGPMNTEAF
TRBV4-2	TRBJ2-5	ASSLTVGTRETQY
TRBV30	TRBJ1-4	AWEQGADEKLF
TRBV27	TRBJ2-3	ASSLSSAEDTQY
TRBV19	TRBJ1-2	ASSEGGFLDGYT
TRBV13	TRBJ2-1	ASSLGRGSSYNEQF
TRBV19	TRBJ1-2	ASRSYERGYGYT
TRBV13	TRBJ2-3	ASRELAAGADTQY
TRBV4-2	TRBJ1-3	ASSQGGASGNTIY
TRBV28	TRBJ2-1	ATIRKYTSGYYNEQF
TRBV19	TRBJ2-2	ASPILKGETGELF